This T cell receptor (beta chain) was recorded in a study of blood T cell dynamics during melanoma immunotherapy. Across the whole study: First-line therapy was either pembrolizumab or nivolumab with ipilimumab for metastatic melanoma.

Stated time point: pre-treatment baseline. Prior systemic cancer therapy, immunosuppressant use and other active malignancies excluded patients. DNA loading was fixed at approximately 0.35 ug for all bulk PBMC samples. The repertoire was sequenced with immunoSEQ multiplex PCR; TCRdb's copy has only in-frame clones and lacks some. The sample lists around 16,000 clones, roughly 90% seen once, with less than 2% in the top ten. J gave up 5 bases and V 4 bases, and 11 bases lay outside the gene matches. Germline loops: CDR1 MDHEN, CDR2 SYDVKM. The CDR3 is 16 residues long. This specimen consisted of blood, obtained from a patient treated with checkpoint blockade. The sequence came from a human donor with melanoma. V and J are TRBV28 and TRBJ1-1, with 9 bases matching TRBD1. The CDR3, as DNA: TGTGCCAGCAGTTCTCCACCCGGGACAGGGAGGACTGAAGCTTTCTTT. This sequence encodes CASSSPPGTGRTEAFF. Full variable domain (rest looked up from reference TRBV28 and TRBJ1-1): DVKVTQSSRYLVKRTGEKVFLECVQDMDHENMFWYRQDPGLGLRLIYFSYDVKMKEKGDIPEGYSVSREKKERFSLILESASTNQTSMYLCASSSPPGTGRTEAFFGQGTRLTVV.